This T cell receptor beta chain was retrieved from a study of T cells in Graves' hyperthyroidism and ophthalmopathy. Cells are PBMCs isolated from around 9.4 ml of fresh blood. TCR beta CDR3 sequences were amplified from RNA transcripts. RT-PCR in the first round (using the HTBI primer set) targeted the TCR CDR3. MiXCR, run by TCRdb on the multiplex PCR reads, gives a single entry per CDR3 protein. This sample has 300,000 to 450,000 distinct CDR3 sequences, with 13% found just once. Ten or more counts support this clonotype. CDR1 and CDR2 (germline): SGDLS, YYNGEE. V dropped 0 bases and J dropped 3 bases, with 15 bases sitting between them. The CDR3 length is 16 residues.

The sample taken for sequencing was blood. The chain has TRBV9 and TRBJ1-2, with D possibly TRBD1 on 5 matching bases. The clonotype was recovered from a man aged 30 to 39 with Graves' hyperthyroidism that later progressed to Graves' ophthalmopathy. In DNA, the CDR3 is TGTGCCAGCAGCGTAGATCCGGGTGGGGGGGACTATGGCTACACCTTC. Its protein product is CASSVDPGGGDYGYTF.